The present T cell receptor beta chain was sequenced within a study of CD8 T cells in ankylosing spondylitis. Whole-study findings and limits: One TCR beta motif, made up of fewer than 10 highly homologous variants, appeared characteristic of ankylosing spondylitis blood. Researchers reportedly found disease-linked clones significantly enriched in matched ankylosing spondylitis synovial fluid. Relatively scarce in peripheral blood, disease-linked clones were CD8+.

In this sample, this clonotype turned up a few times. The antigen is not known. A single record per CDR3 protein comes from TCRdb applying MiXCR to the 5' RACE reads. This table holds about 800,000 distinct CDR3 sequences, approximately 12% found once. Germline V CDR1 and CDR2: SGHTA, FQGNSA. V gave up 3 bases and J gave up 2 bases, with 10 bases separating them. The CDR3 consists of 15 residues. This TCR derives from a male donor with ankylosing spondylitis. The chain is built from TRBV7-2 and TRBJ2-2; the D gene is possibly TRBD1 (5 bases). The sequenced material came from blood, either unsorted or a sorted T cell fraction (not recorded which). The CDR3 coding sequence is TGTGCCAGCAGCTTTCAGGGCACCAACACCGGGGAGCTGTTTTTT. Translation: CASSFQGTNTGELFF.